The 16 T cell receptor beta chains in this list originate from one sample, sequenced in a study of beta chain features in type 1 diabetes. Whole-study results and caveats: The study found moderately but significantly shorter TCRB CDR3s in all four CD4+ subsets of Type 1 diabetes patients.

The whole isolated RNA underwent reverse transcription, so sequencing captured expressed TCRB transcripts. Using immunoSEQ multiplex PCR, the repertoire was profiled, and TCRdb retains in-frame clones only, with some absent. The sample has 45,000 to 60,000 clones, just under 45% seen once. Their target antigens are unknown. The specimen was stem cell memory CD4+ T cells from blood. The receptor set was obtained from a man aged 25-45 years with type 1 diabetes.

The chain carries TRBV5-6 and TRBJ2-7; a weak D match, TRBD1 (5 bases). CDR1 is SGHDT, CDR2 YYEEEE, per germline. Trimming stripped 2 bases from V and 4 bases from J, with 13 bases between. This CDR3 is built from 14 residues. The CDR3 spells CASSFRTQRYEQYF. CDR3 DNA sequence: TGTGCCAGCAGCTTCCGGACACAAAGGTACGAGCAGTACTTC.

In nucleotides, the CDR3 is TGTGCCAGCAGCCCAGGCTATGGCTACACCTTC. Translated, it gives CASSPGYGYTF. The rearrangement joins TRBV7-8 to TRBJ1-2; D uncertain. This CDR3 contains 11 residues. V was clipped by 5 bases and J by 4 bases, with 5 bases between them. Germline loops: CDR1 SGHVS, CDR2 FQNEAQ.

The rearrangement uses TRBV6-5 and TRBJ2-1; D not certain. The CDR3 extends over 13 amino acids. Germline loops: CDR1 MNHEY, CDR2 SVGAGI. V was pared by 10 bases and J by 0 bases, with 10 bases between. CDR3 amino acids: CATTSSSYNEQFF. The CDR3 region has the DNA TGTGCCACCACTTCTAGCTCCTACAATGAGCAGTTCTTC.

This chain uses TRBV7-9 with TRBJ2-1; TRBD2 aligns across 10 bases. After removal of 6 bases from V and 10 bases from J, the junction contained 6 bases not matched to a gene. The CDR3 is 13 residues long. Germline lookup yields CDR1 SEHNR and CDR2 FQNEAQ (reference sequence). CDR3 protein: CASSLLAGGEQFF. Here the CDR3 DNA reads TGTGCCAGCAGTCTTTTAGCGGGAGGAGAGCAGTTCTTC.

This clone appeared a few times. J is TRBJ1-2 and V is TRBV28, with TRBD1 matching over 7 bases. Per the germline V gene, CDR1 is MDHEN and CDR2 is SYDVKM. J was trimmed by 4 bases and V by 5 bases; bases with no gene match: 4. The CDR3 has 13 amino acids. CDR3 coding DNA: TGTGCCAGCAGTCCGGGACAGCTCTATGGCTACACCTTC. Residues: CASSPGQLYGYTF.

The rearrangement links TRBV6-6 to TRBJ2-7; a weak D match, TRBD1 (6 bases). V lost 7 bases to trimming and J lost 5 bases, with 15 bases between them. This CDR3 contains 13 residues. CDR1 is MNHNY and CDR2 is SVGAGI in the germline V gene (reference sequence). CDR3 residues: CASNRQEADEQYF. In nucleotides, the CDR3 is TGTGCCAGCAACCGACAGGAGGCTGACGAGCAGTACTTC.

The chain couples TRBV7-9 to TRBJ1-2; D uncertain. V dropped 1 base and J dropped 3 bases, with 15 bases sitting between them. From germline, CDR1 is SEHNR and CDR2 FQNEAQ (reference sequence). The CDR3 covers 16 residues. In DNA form, the CDR3 reads TGTGCCAGCAGCTTAGAAGGCAGGTCGTTTTACTATGGCTACACCTTC. Translation gives CASSLEGRSFYYGYTF.

The chain combines TRBV14 with TRBJ1-2; TRBD1 might be the D (5 bases). The V gene's germline CDR1 is SGHDN and CDR2 FVKESK. This CDR3 has 12 amino acids. Trimming left V 4 bases short and J 7 bases short, with 10 bases between. CDR3 nucleotides: TGTGCCAGCAGCCGGCTTGGGGCTGGCTACACCTTC. Encoded protein: CASSRLGAGYTF.

This clone showed up just once. The chain has TRBV11-2 and TRBJ2-1, with 7 bases matching TRBD1. Trimming removed 5 bases from V and 7 bases from J; junction bases left unmatched: 14. The CDR3 has 16 residues. CDR1 and CDR2 from the germline V gene are SGHAT and FQNNGV. The CDR3 loop is CASSRLRGPQRNEQFF. Here the CDR3 DNA reads TGTGCCAGCAGCCGCCTAAGGGGGCCCCAGCGGAATGAGCAGTTCTTC.

CDR3 DNA: TGTGCCTGGAGTGTACAAACCGGGGAGCTGTTTTTT. This translates into CAWSVQTGELFF. V is TRBV30 and J is TRBJ2-2; no reliable D call. Deletions cut 0 bases from V and 5 bases from J, with 4 bases between. Germline V lookup: CDR1 GTSNPN, CDR2 SVGIG (reference sequence). The CDR3 has 12 amino acids.

This chain connects TRBV7-2 to TRBJ2-2; 9 nucleotides align to TRBD2. CDR1 SGHTA and CDR2 FQGNSA come from the germline V gene. The CDR3 loop spans 16 amino acids. V dropped 3 bases and J dropped 6; count of bases not matched to a gene: 8. CDR3 loop: CASSLTSGLQAGELFF. CDR3 sequence (DNA): TGTGCCAGCAGCTTGACTAGCGGATTACAAGCCGGGGAGCTGTTTTTT. Based on the CDR3 plus reference TRBV7-2 and TRBJ2-2, the full variable domain is GAGVSQSPSNKVTEKGKDVELRCDPISGHTALYWYRQSLGQGLEFLIYFQGNSAPDKSGLPSDRFSAERTGGSVSTLTIQRTQQEDSAVYLCASSLTSGLQAGELFFGEGSRLTVL.

The J gene is TRBJ1-5, the V gene TRBV30, with D perhaps matching TRBD1 (5 bases). CDR3 length: 14 residues. Per germline, CDR1 GTSNPN and CDR2 SVGIG (reference sequence). With 3 bases removed from V and 4 bases from J, the gap between germline ends came to 13 bases. The CDR3 region has the DNA TGTGCCTGGAGCCTCGGAGGGGCAAATCAGCCCCAGCATTTT. This sequence encodes CAWSLGGANQPQHF.

The V gene is TRBV2, the J gene TRBJ1-1; 8 nucleotides match TRBD1. V lost 10 bases and J lost 0; bases outside the gene matches: 10. This CDR3 contains 15 residues. Germline V gene sequence: CDR1 SNHLY, CDR2 FYNNEI. CDR3 DNA: TGTGCCATTACAGGGGGTTCTACCATGAACACTGAAGCTTTCTTT. It encodes CAITGGSTMNTEAFF.

This clone came up a few times. This rearrangement joins TRBV7-9 to TRBJ1-1, with a possible D match to TRBD1 (6 bases). The V end lost 8 bases, the J end lost 1 base, and 11 bases lay between the germline ends. Germline V gene sequence: CDR1 SEHNR, CDR2 FQNEAQ (reference sequence). This CDR3 contains 13 residues. CDR3 loop: CASGGHANTEAFF. Here the CDR3 DNA reads TGTGCCAGCGGGGGACATGCGAACACTGAAGCTTTCTTT.

This clone was detected only a few times. The chain employs TRBV7-9 and TRBJ2-3, with 11 bases aligning to TRBD1. The CDR3 spans 15 residues. The germline V gene encodes CDR1 SEHNR and CDR2 FQNEAQ (reference sequence). Losses at the gene ends were 5 bases for V and 4 bases for J; bases not matched to a gene: 5. The CDR3 coding sequence is TGTGCCAGCAGCCACGGACAGGGGGCTGCAGATACGCAGTATTTT. Translation: CASSHGQGAADTQYF.

The V gene is TRBV7-9, the J gene TRBJ2-5, with D tentatively TRBD1 (6 bases). Germline values: CDR1 SEHNR, CDR2 FQNEAQ (reference sequence). Trimming took off 6 bases at V and 3 bases at J, with 14 bases between the two ends. This CDR3 region has 14 residues. CDR3 amino acids: CASSPGTTKETQYF. The CDR3 nucleotides are TGTGCCAGCAGTCCCGGGACAACAAAAGAGACCCAGTACTTC.